This TCR beta chain was obtained from a study of blood T cell repertoires in COVID-19. The germline V gene encodes CDR1 LNHDA and CDR2 SQIVND (reference sequence). The CDR3 loop spans 13 amino acids. J was trimmed by 7 bases and V by 6 bases; bases with no gene match: 4. Profiling relied on immunoSEQ multiplex PCR, and the TCRdb table lists in-frame clones only, not all of them. The sample gives 65,000 to 95,000 clones, 89% of which show up once; roughly 9.6% is in the top ten. The sample consisted of peripheral blood. The V gene is TRBV19, the J gene TRBJ1-5, with 9 nucleotides matching TRBD1. The clonotype comes from an elderly man with acute or convalescent COVID-19. The CDR3 nucleotides read TGTGCCAGTAGCCTAGACAGGGGGCAGCCCCAGCATTTT. It codes for CASSLDRGQPQHF.